The 32 T cell receptor beta chains listed next were all sequenced from one sample in a study of CD8 T cells in ankylosing spondylitis. TCRdb re-called the 5' RACE reads through MiXCR, storing one row per CDR3 protein. The table has approximately 92,000 distinct CDR3 sequences, just under 9% seen once. Sequenced input: blood, either unsorted or a sorted T cell fraction (not recorded which). Receptors originate from a male donor with ankylosing spondylitis or in good health (not recorded which).

This clonotype was picked up many times. V gene TRBV20-1 combines with J gene TRBJ1-1; D call uncertain. This CDR3 comprises 14 residues. Trimming removed 0 bases at V and 5 bases at J, with 13 bases between. Per the germline V gene, CDR1 is DFQATT and CDR2 is SNEGSKA (reference sequence). The DNA for the CDR3 is TGCAGTGCTAGAGATCCTAGTGGCGGGACTGAAGCTTTCTTT. The encoded protein is CSARDPSGGTEAFF.

The rearrangement links TRBV7-9 to TRBJ1-3, with 8 bases matching TRBD1. Germline CDR1 and CDR2: SEHNR and FQNEAQ (reference sequence). With V trimmed by 4 bases and J by 0 bases, 8 bases remained unmatched. This CDR3 is built from 17 residues. The CDR3 region has the DNA TGTGCCAGCAGCTCAGAGGACAGGGCGTTCTCTGGAAACACCATATATTTT. Amino acids: CASSSEDRAFSGNTIYF.

This clonotype occurred many times. The V gene is TRBV7-9, the J gene TRBJ2-4; D ambiguous. CDR3 size: 14 residues. Per the germline V gene, CDR1 is SEHNR and CDR2 is FQNEAQ (reference sequence). V was clipped by 6 bases and J by 1 base, with 10 bases between them. Here the CDR3 reads CASSLERAKNIQYF. The CDR3 coding sequence is TGTGCCAGCAGTCTCGAGAGGGCCAAAAACATTCAGTACTTC.

This clonotype occurred many times. The chain is built from TRBV28 and TRBJ2-1; D perhaps matches TRBD1 (5 bases). The germline V gene encodes CDR1 MDHEN and CDR2 SYDVKM. The V end lost 6 bases, the J end lost 2 bases, and 11 bases lay between the germline ends. This CDR3 has 14 residues. The CDR3 spells CASRQGLTYNEQFF. DNA of the CDR3: TGTGCCAGCAGGCAGGGTTTGACCTACAATGAGCAGTTCTTC.

This clonotype was recorded many times. The rearrangement joins TRBV20-1 to TRBJ1-5, with D tentatively TRBD1 (5 bases). V lost 1 base to trimming and J lost 4 bases, with 8 bases between them. CDR1 DFQATT and CDR2 SNEGSKA come from the germline V gene (reference sequence). CDR3 length equals 13 residues. The CDR3 DNA reads as TGCAGTGCTAGAGGGCGGGGGAATCAGCCCCAGCATTTT. It translates to CSARGRGNQPQHF.

At least ten counts were recorded for this clonotype. This chain connects TRBV10-3 to TRBJ2-7, with D possibly being TRBD2 (5 bases). Germline assignment: CDR1 ENHRY and CDR2 SYGVKD. Trimming left V 8 bases short and J 2 bases short, with 13 bases between. This CDR3 is built from 13 residues. CDR3 in amino acids: CAIGSDSTYEQYF. In DNA form, the CDR3 reads TGTGCCATCGGGTCGGACTCAACCTACGAGCAGTACTTC.

In its sample, this clonotype was seen many times. The CDR3 DNA is TGTGCCAGCAGTGAAAACTCCCCACTGAACACCGGGGAGCTGTTTTTT. Its translation is CASSENSPLNTGELFF. The J gene is TRBJ2-2, the V gene TRBV2; no clear D. CDR1 is SNHLY, CDR2 FYNNEI, per germline. The CDR3 sequence is 16 residues long. The V gene lost 2 bases and the J gene lost 1 base, with 11 bases spanning the gap.

This clonotype appeared many times. The V gene is TRBV12-3 or TRBV12-4, the J gene TRBJ2-2; D not resolved. The ends were cut back, 7 bases at V and 4 bases at J, with 19 bases in the middle. This CDR3 spans 16 amino acids. The CDR3 DNA is TGTGCCAGCACCACCCTCGCTGGTAGGGCCACCGGGGAGCTGTTTTTT. Protein sequence: CASTTLAGRATGELFF.

This chain joins TRBV7-9 and TRBJ1-1; no firm D call. The CDR3 totals 15 residues. V lost 4 bases and J lost 3, with 15 bases in between. Germline V gives CDR1 SEHNR, CDR2 FQNEAQ (reference sequence). CDR3 in amino acids: CASSSAKHTDTEAFF. The CDR3 DNA is TGTGCCAGCAGCTCTGCTAAACACACCGACACTGAAGCTTTCTTT.

Regarding this clonotype: This could be a read error, since a much larger clone is one nucleotide away. This rearrangement joins TRBV6-4 to TRBJ2-1; the D gene is possibly TRBD2 (6 bases). The ends were cut back, 5 bases at V and 4 bases at J, with 12 bases in the middle. CDR1 and CDR2 from the germline V gene are MRHNA and SNTAGT. This CDR3 spans 14 amino acids. The CDR3 DNA follows: TGTGCCAGCAGTAATAACGGGGGATACAATGAGCAGTTCTTC. It translates to CASSNNGGYNEQFF.

This chain connects TRBV6-1 to TRBJ2-7; D is unclear. The germline V gene has CDR1 MNHNS and CDR2 SASEGT. The V gene lost 3 bases and the J gene lost 7 bases, with 13 bases spanning the gap. The CDR3 runs 13 residues. CDR3 protein: CASSETAYDEQYF. The CDR3 DNA is TGTGCCAGCAGTGAGACGGCATACGATGAGCAGTACTTC.

This clonotype was seen at least ten times. DNA of the CDR3: TGTGCCATCAGTGATCTAGCGGCTACAGATACGCAGTATTTT. Translated, it gives CAISDLAATDTQYF. The chain links TRBV10-3 to TRBJ2-3, with TRBD2 matching over 7 bases. Trimming took 3 bases from V and 3 from J; bases not matched to a gene: 3. The germline gives CDR1 ENHRY, CDR2 SYGVKD. This CDR3 spans 14 amino acids.

This clonotype appeared many times. The V call is TRBV20-1, the J call TRBJ2-1; D is uncertain. Germline CDR1 and CDR2: DFQATT and SNEGSKA (reference sequence). V gave up 3 bases and J gave up 8 bases, with 8 bases separating them. The CDR3 is made up of 11 amino acids. CDR3 sequence: CSASWVYEQFF. Written as DNA, the CDR3 is TGCAGTGCTAGTTGGGTATATGAGCAGTTCTTC.

This clonotype showed up just a few times. This rearrangement joins TRBV12-3 or TRBV12-4 to TRBJ1-5; 8 bases match TRBD1. There are 14 residues in the CDR3. V was pared by 7 bases and J by 4 bases, with 6 bases of the junction left unmatched. The CDR3 DNA is TGTGCCAGCACTCAGGGACAGGCAAATCAGCCCCAGCATTTT. Its protein product is CASTQGQANQPQHF.

This clonotype was seen a few times. The V and J genes are TRBV4-1 and TRBJ2-1, with D perhaps TRBD2 (6 bases). Germline V lookup: CDR1 MGHRA, CDR2 YSYEKL. The V and J ends lost 4 bases and 8 bases respectively, with 15 bases between them. This CDR3 has 14 residues. In DNA, the CDR3 is TGCGCCAGCAGCCCCGGACGGGGAGGCGATGAGCAGTTCTTC. Translating gives CASSPGRGGDEQFF.

This clonotype showed up many times. The V and J genes are TRBV29-1 and TRBJ1-5; a possible D gene is TRBD1 (5 bases). From germline, CDR1 is SQVTM and CDR2 ANQGSEA. The length of the CDR3 is 16 residues. The V end was cut by 2 bases, the J end by 4 bases, with 18 bases between. CDR3 nucleotide sequence: TGCAGCGTTGAAAGGAGGGGCCGAGGATGTAATCAGCCCCAGCATTTT. Protein sequence: CSVERRGRGCNQPQHF.

The table lists this clonotype with many counts. V is TRBV7-3 and J is TRBJ2-5, with TRBD2 identical over 7 bases. Germline trimming cut 3 bases from V and 11 bases from J; bases unmatched to any gene: 9. The CDR3 runs to 13 residues. Germline CDR1 reads SGHTA; CDR2 reads FQGTGA. The DNA for the CDR3 is TGTGCCAGCAGCTTGGAGTCGACTAGCTCTCAGTACTTC. Translating gives CASSLESTSSQYF.

The table lists this clonotype with many counts. The V gene is TRBV5-1, the J gene TRBJ2-7; 8 positions match TRBD1. CDR1 and CDR2 from the germline V gene are SGHRS and YFSETQ. The CDR3 has 14 amino acids. V dropped 2 bases and J dropped 3; count of bases not matched to a gene: 4. The CDR3 nucleotides are TGCGCCAGCAGCTTCGGGGACAGGAGCTACGAGCAGTACTTC. Its protein product is CASSFGDRSYEQYF.

In this sample, this clonotype turned up many times. The CDR3 here is CASSKGKSIPLNTEAFF. CDR3 DNA sequence: TGTGCCAGCAGCAAAGGGAAGTCGATCCCTTTGAACACTGAAGCTTTCTTT. This sequence joins TRBV21-1 and TRBJ1-1. TRBV21-1 is classified as a pseudogene. The CDR3 has 17 residues.

This clonotype was counted at least ten times. The chain links TRBV20-1 to TRBJ2-7; no clear D gene. This CDR3 contains 12 residues. The V end lost 0 bases, the J end lost 3 bases, and 6 bases lay between the germline ends. Per germline, CDR1 DFQATT and CDR2 SNEGSKA (reference sequence). CDR3 protein: CSARDLGYEQYF. DNA for the CDR3: TGCAGTGCTAGAGATTTGGGCTACGAGCAGTACTTC.

This clonotype showed up many times. As DNA, the CDR3 is TGCAGCGTGACGGGGGTGGACAGGGGCTACGAGCAGTACTTC. This sequence encodes CSVTGVDRGYEQYF. V gene TRBV29-1 combines with J gene TRBJ2-7; the match to TRBD1 covers 9 bases. Germline V CDR1 and CDR2: SQVTM, ANQGSEA. Trimming cost V 6 bases and J 3 bases; bases outside gene matches: 9. This CDR3 is 14 amino acids long.

At least ten counts were recorded for this clonotype. This chain uses TRBV6-1 with TRBJ1-5; D is ambiguous. CDR3 length equals 16 residues. With 0 bases removed from V and 4 bases from J, the gap between germline ends came to 13 bases. Germline lookup yields CDR1 MNHNS and CDR2 SASEGT. CDR3 sequence reads: CASSEARGFGNQPQHF. DNA for the CDR3: TGTGCCAGCAGTGAAGCACGGGGTTTCGGAAATCAGCCCCAGCATTTT.

The table lists this clonotype with many counts. The chain uses TRBV7-3 and TRBJ2-1, with 8 positions matching TRBD2. The CDR3 loop spans 16 amino acids. Trimming cost V 5 bases and J 7 bases; bases outside gene matches: 13. Germline V gene sequence: CDR1 SGHTA, CDR2 FQGTGA. The CDR3 sequence is CASSAARGGYGNEQFF. CDR3 coding DNA: TGTGCCAGCAGCGCCGCTCGGGGGGGCTATGGTAATGAGCAGTTCTTC.

This clonotype was counted at least ten times. This chain joins TRBV12-3 or TRBV12-4 and TRBJ2-2; D unresolved. This CDR3 region has 12 residues. V was clipped by 3 bases and J by 4 bases, with 3 bases between them. The CDR3 nucleotides read TGTGCCAGCAGTTTTGGCACCGGGGAGCTGTTTTTT. Protein sequence: CASSFGTGELFF.

Many counts were recorded for this clonotype. The chain employs TRBV20-1 and TRBJ1-4; possible D gene TRBD1, 5 bases. Trimming pared 0 bases from V and 3 bases from J, leaving 8 bases between. CDR3 length: 14 residues. The V gene's germline CDR1 is DFQATT and CDR2 SNEGSKA (reference sequence). In DNA, the CDR3 is TGCAGTGCTAGAGATGGGGGGTCTAATGAAAAACTGTTTTTT. It yields the protein CSARDGGSNEKLFF.

CDR3 nucleotide sequence: TGCAGTGCTAGAGAAAACACAGGGGTCACCGGGGAGCTGTTTTTT. This encodes CSARENTGVTGELFF. The chain joins TRBV20-1 to TRBJ2-2; 7 bases agree with TRBD1. The V gene's germline CDR1 is DFQATT and CDR2 SNEGSKA (reference sequence). The J segment lost 4 bases and the V segment lost 0 bases, leaving 5 bases of the junction unmatched. This CDR3 region has 15 residues.

Many counts were recorded for this clonotype. The chain links TRBV6-2 or TRBV6-3 to TRBJ1-4; 8 nucleotides match TRBD1. The CDR3 sequence is 16 residues long. Germline assignment: CDR1 MNHEY and CDR2 SVGEGT. V was pared by 7 bases and J by 0 bases, with 7 bases of the junction left unmatched. Here the CDR3 DNA reads TGTGCCAGCAACACTCCGGGACAGGCAACTAATGAAAAACTGTTTTTT. This sequence encodes CASNTPGQATNEKLFF.

This clonotype was found many times. This chain links TRBV3-1 with TRBJ2-2; D not certain. The V gene lost 6 bases and the J gene lost 8 bases, with 7 bases spanning the gap. This CDR3 is built from 11 residues. Germline V gives CDR1 LGHDT, CDR2 YNNKEL (reference sequence). As DNA, the CDR3 is TGTGCCAGCAGTCACCGTGGGGAGCTGTTTTTT. Amino acid sequence: CASSHRGELFF.

This clonotype was counted many times. V is TRBV5-1 and J is TRBJ1-3; unclear D gene. Germline CDR1 SGHRS, CDR2 YFSETQ. V dropped 0 bases and J dropped 0 bases, with 7 bases sitting between them. The CDR3 totals 15 residues. CDR3 sequence (DNA): TGCGCCAGCAGCTTGGACGGGCACTCTGGAAACACCATATATTTT. This sequence encodes CASSLDGHSGNTIYF.

This chain's CDR3 is CASSESTGELFF. CDR3 coding DNA: TGTGCCAGCAGTGAATCAACCGGGGAGCTGTTTTTT. J is TRBJ2-2 and V is TRBV2; D is undetermined. Germline V gene lookup returns CDR1 SNHLY and CDR2 FYNNEI. The length of the CDR3 is 12 residues. Deletions cut 2 bases from V and 5 bases from J, with 3 bases between.

This clonotype occurred many times. The chain employs TRBV5-1 and TRBJ1-1, with D unclear. Between the trimmed V and J ends, which lost 0 bases and 0 bases, there was a span of 9 bases. The CDR3 spans 15 residues. In germline, CDR1 is SGHRS, CDR2 YFSETQ. CDR3 protein: CASSLALGLNTEAFF. The CDR3 coding sequence is TGCGCCAGCAGCTTGGCCTTGGGATTGAACACTGAAGCTTTCTTT. Full variable domain (rest looked up from reference TRBV5-1 and TRBJ1-1): KAGVTQTPRYLIKTRGQQVTLSCSPISGHRSVSWYQQTPGQGLQFLFEYFSETQRNKGNFPGRFSGRQFSNSRSEMNVSTLELGDSALYLCASSLALGLNTEAFFGQGTRLTVV.

This clonotype was detected many times. This CDR3 is CAWTLGGISTDTQYF. Written as DNA, the CDR3 is TGTGCCTGGACTCTGGGGGGGATTAGCACAGATACGCAGTATTTT. The chain is built from TRBV30 and TRBJ2-3, with 7 bases lining up with TRBD2. J gave up 0 bases and V 4 bases, and 7 bases lay outside the gene matches. CDR1 and CDR2 (germline): GTSNPN, SVGIG (reference sequence). There are 15 residues in the CDR3.